The present T cell receptor beta chain was sequenced within a study of T cells in Graves' hyperthyroidism and ophthalmopathy. Germline-derived CDR1 and CDR2 are LGHDT and YNNKEL (reference sequence). CDR3 length: 14 amino acids. V was pared by 0 bases and J by 3 bases, with 8 bases between. TCR beta CDR3 regions were amplified from RNA transcripts. Using the HTBI primer set, a first-round RT-PCR was run on the TCR CDR3. A single record per CDR3 protein comes from TCRdb applying MiXCR to the multiplex PCR reads. Of 360,000 or so distinct CDR3 sequences in the sample, roughly 15% were seen once. Findings and caveats of the study: Separating ophthalmopathy from stable hyperthyroidism was achieved by a 13 V-J model. The blood repertoire included most of the expanded thyroid clonotypes above 0.001.

This clonotype showed up many times. What it recognizes is unknown. The TCR originated in a woman in her sixties with Graves' ophthalmopathy. This chain joins TRBV3-1 and TRBJ2-5; D is unclear. The sample consisted of blood. CDR3 protein: CASSQETREETQYF. In nucleotides, the CDR3 is TGTGCCAGCAGCCAAGAGACCAGAGAAGAGACCCAGTACTTC.